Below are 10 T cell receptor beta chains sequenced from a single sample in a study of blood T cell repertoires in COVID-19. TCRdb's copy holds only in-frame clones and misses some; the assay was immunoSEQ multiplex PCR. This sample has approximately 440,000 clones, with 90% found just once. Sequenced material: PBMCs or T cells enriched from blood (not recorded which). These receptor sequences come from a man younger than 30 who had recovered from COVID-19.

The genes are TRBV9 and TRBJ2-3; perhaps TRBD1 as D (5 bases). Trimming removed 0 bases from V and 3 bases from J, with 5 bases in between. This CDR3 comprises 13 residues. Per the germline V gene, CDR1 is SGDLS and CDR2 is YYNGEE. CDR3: CASSVGQTDTQYF. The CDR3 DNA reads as TGTGCCAGCAGCGTAGGACAGACAGATACGCAGTATTTT.

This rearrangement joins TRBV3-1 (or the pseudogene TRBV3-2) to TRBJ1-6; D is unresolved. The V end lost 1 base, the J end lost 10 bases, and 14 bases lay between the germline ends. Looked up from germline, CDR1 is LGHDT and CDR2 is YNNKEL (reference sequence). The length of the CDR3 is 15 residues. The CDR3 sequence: CASSQAARSWSPLHF. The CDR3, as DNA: TGTGCCAGCAGCCAAGCCGCCAGGTCATGGTCACCCCTCCACTTT.

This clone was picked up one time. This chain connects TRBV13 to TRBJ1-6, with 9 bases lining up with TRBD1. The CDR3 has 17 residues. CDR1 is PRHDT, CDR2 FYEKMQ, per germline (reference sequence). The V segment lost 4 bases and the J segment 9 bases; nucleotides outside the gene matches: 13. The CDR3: CASSSDPRQGELSPLHF. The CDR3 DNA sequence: TGTGCCAGCAGCTCCGATCCTCGACAGGGGGAGCTTTCACCCCTCCACTTT.

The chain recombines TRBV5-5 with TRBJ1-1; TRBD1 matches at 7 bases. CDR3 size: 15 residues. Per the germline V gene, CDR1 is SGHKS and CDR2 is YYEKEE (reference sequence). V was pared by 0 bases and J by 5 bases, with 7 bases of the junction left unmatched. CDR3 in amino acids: CASSLAPTGWTEAFF. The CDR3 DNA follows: TGTGCCAGCAGCTTGGCACCGACAGGGTGGACTGAAGCTTTCTTT.

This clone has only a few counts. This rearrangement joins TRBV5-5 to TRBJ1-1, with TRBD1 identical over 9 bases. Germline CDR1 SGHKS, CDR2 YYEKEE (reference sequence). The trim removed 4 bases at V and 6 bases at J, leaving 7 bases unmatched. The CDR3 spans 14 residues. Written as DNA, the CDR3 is TGTGCCAGCAGCCCTATACAGGGGGCACCTGAAGCTTTCTTT. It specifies CASSPIQGAPEAFF.

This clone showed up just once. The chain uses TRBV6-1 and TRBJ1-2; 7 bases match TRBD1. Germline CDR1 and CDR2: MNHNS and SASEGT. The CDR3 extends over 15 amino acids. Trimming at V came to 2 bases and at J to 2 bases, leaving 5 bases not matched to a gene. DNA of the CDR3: TGTGCCAGCAGTGAACGGACAGGAATAAACTATGGCTACACCTTC. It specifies CASSERTGINYGYTF.

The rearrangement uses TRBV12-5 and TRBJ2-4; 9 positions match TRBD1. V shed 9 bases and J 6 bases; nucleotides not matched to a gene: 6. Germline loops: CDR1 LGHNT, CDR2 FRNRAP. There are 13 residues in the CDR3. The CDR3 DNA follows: TGTGCTAGCGGGACAGGGATTTCAAACATTCAGTACTTC. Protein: CASGTGISNIQYF.

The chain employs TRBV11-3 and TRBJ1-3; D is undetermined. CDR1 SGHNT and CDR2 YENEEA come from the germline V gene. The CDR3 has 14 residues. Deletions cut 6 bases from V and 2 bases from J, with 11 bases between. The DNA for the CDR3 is TGTGCCAGCAGTTACTCCAAAGCTGGAAACACCATATATTTT. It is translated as CASSYSKAGNTIYF.

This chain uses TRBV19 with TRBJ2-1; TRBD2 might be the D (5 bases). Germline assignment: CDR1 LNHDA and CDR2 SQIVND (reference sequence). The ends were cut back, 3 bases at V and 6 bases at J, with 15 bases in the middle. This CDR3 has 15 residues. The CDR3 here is CASSITGSGRNEQFF. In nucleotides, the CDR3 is TGTGCCAGTAGTATCACGGGCAGCGGTCGCAATGAGCAGTTCTTC.

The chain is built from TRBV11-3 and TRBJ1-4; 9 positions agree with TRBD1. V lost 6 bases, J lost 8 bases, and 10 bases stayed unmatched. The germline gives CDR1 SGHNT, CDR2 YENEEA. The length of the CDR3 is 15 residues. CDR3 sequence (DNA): TGTGCCAGCAGTTCCTCCGGGACAGGGCGGGAAAAACTGTTTTTT. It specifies CASSSSGTGREKLFF.